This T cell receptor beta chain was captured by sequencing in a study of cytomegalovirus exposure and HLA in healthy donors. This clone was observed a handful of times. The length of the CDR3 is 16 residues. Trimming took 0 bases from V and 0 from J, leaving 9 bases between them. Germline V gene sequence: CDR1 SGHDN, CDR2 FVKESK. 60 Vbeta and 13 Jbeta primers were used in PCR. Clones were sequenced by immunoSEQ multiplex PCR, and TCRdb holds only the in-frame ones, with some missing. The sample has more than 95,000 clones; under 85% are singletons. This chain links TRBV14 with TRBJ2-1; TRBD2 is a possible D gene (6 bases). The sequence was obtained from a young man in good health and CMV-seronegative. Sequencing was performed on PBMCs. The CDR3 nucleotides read TGTGCCAGCAGCCAAGATGCTAGCGACTCCTACAATGAGCAGTTCTTC. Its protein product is CASSQDASDSYNEQFF.